This T cell receptor (beta chain) derives from a study of glioma-infiltrating T cells after dendritic cell vaccination. Across the study: Dendritic cells derived from monocytes and pulsed with autologous tumor lysate formed the vaccine. The study, taken as a whole, reports: Higher pretreatment TIL content predicted longer progression-free time and survival. Higher TCR clonality did not directly relate to longer survival.

The sample holds one count of this clone. Its cognate antigen is unknown. Produced via immunoSEQ multiplex PCR; TCRdb's table is partial and in-frame only. Of roughly 98,000 clones in the sample, approximately 84% were seen once. Germline CDR1 and CDR2: LNHDA and SQIVND (reference sequence). After removal of 6 bases from V and 1 base from J, the junction contained 7 bases not matched to a gene. This CDR3 is 15 amino acids long. V and J are TRBV19 and TRBJ1-1, with 8 positions matching TRBD1. The sequence was obtained from a human donor with glioblastoma. The material was blood, obtained before dendritic cell vaccination. CDR3 DNA: TGTGCCAGTAGCCCAAGAGACAGGGGGAACACTGAAGCTTTCTTT. Its protein product is CASSPRDRGNTEAFF.